Detailed here is one T cell receptor beta chain. What it recognizes is unknown. TCRdb passed the 5' RACE reads through MiXCR, listing each CDR3 protein once. The data show 300,000 to 350,000 distinct CDR3 sequences, around a tenth seen once. This entry is derived from a study of T cells after yellow fever vaccination. Study as a whole: Each low-cell-number fraction was prepared by means of SMART-Seq v4 Ultra Low Input.

This CDR3 has 18 residues. Trimming took 3 bases from V and 4 from J; bases not matched to a gene: 9. The V gene's germline CDR1 is ENHRY and CDR2 SYGVKD. Regarding the study as a whole: Abundant clonotypes from the bulk population could contaminate FACS-sorted repertoires.

This sample comprised CD4+ T cells sorted from PBMCs, obtained 45 days after the yellow fever booster vaccination. V usage is TRBV10-3 and J usage is TRBJ2-2, with 12 bases matching TRBD1. This clonotype originated in a man aged 18 to 30 who received the YFV17D yellow fever vaccine. This CDR3 reads CAISDQEGQGASTGELFF. DNA for the CDR3: TGTGCCATCAGTGATCAGGAGGGACAGGGGGCGAGCACCGGGGAGCTGTTTTTT.